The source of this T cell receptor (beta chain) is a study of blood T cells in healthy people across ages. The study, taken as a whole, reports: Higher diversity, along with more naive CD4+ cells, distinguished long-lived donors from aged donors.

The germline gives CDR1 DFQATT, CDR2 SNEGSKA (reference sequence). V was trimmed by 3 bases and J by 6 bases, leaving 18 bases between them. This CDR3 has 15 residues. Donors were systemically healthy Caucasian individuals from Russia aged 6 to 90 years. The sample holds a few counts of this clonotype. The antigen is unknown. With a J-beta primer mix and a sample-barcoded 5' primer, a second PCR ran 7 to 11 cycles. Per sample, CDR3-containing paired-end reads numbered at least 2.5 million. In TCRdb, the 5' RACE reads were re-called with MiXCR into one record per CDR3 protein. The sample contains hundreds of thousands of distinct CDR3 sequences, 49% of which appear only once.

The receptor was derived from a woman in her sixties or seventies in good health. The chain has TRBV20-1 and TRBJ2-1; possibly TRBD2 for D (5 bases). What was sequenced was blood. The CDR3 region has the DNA TGCAGTGCTAGCCCCGGTGAGACTATTGGCAATGAGCAGTTCTTC. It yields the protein CSASPGETIGNEQFF.